The present TCR beta chain was sequenced within a study of cytomegalovirus exposure and HLA in healthy donors. The PCR had 60 Vbeta and 13 Jbeta primers. TCRdb's table, derived via immunoSEQ multiplex PCR, lists solely in-frame clones and lacks some. Of 95,000 to 150,000 clones listed, roughly 71% are singletons. Germline loops: CDR1 MNHNS, CDR2 SASEGT. The V end was cut by 6 bases, the J end by 1 base, with 9 bases between. The CDR3 spans 14 residues. This clone was observed once. The target antigen is unknown. Whole-study findings and limits: Some highly shared sequence variants likely arose as a pipeline artifact. A few chains linked to CMV were shown in vitro to be specific for CMV antigens.

Material: PBMCs. This clonotype was sampled from a woman aged 45-65 years in good health and CMV-seropositive. J is TRBJ2-2 and V is TRBV6-1, with D perhaps matching TRBD1 (6 bases). CDR3 nucleotides: TGTGCCAGCAGGGACAGAAAGAACACCGGGGAGCTGTTTTTT. This sequence encodes CASRDRKNTGELFF.